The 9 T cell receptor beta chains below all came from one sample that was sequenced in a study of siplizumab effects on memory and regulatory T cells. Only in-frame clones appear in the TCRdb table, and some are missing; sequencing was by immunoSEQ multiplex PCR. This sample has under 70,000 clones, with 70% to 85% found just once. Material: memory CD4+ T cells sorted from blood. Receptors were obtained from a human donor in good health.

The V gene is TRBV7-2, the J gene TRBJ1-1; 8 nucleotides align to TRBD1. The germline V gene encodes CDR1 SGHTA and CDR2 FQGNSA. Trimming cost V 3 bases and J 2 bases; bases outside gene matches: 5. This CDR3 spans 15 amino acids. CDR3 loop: CASSFKGTGNTEAFF. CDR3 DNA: TGTGCCAGCAGCTTTAAAGGGACAGGAAACACTGAAGCTTTCTTT.

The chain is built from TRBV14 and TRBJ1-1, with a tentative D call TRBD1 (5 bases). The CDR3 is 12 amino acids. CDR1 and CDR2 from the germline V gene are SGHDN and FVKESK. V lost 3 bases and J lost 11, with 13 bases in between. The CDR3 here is CASSQEGIRAFF. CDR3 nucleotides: TGTGCCAGCAGCCAGGAGGGGATTAGGGCTTTCTTT. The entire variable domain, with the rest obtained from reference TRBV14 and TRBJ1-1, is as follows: EAGVTQFPSHSVIEKGQTVTLRCDPISGHDNLYWYRRVMGKEIKFLLHFVKESKQDESGMPNNRFLAERTGGTYSTLKVQPAELEDSGVYFCASSQEGIRAFFGQGTRLTVV.

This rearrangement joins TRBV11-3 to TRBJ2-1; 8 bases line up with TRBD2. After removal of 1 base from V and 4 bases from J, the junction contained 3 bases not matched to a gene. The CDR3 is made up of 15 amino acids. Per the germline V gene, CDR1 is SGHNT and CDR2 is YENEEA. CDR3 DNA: TGTGCCAGCAGCTTAGGCGGGGGGATATACAATGAGCAGTTCTTC. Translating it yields CASSLGGGIYNEQFF.

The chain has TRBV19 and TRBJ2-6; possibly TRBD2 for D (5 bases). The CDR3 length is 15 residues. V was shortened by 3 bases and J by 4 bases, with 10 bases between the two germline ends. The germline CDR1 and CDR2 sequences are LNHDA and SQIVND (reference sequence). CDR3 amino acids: CASSIRGSGANVLTF. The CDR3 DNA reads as TGTGCCAGTAGTATCCGAGGGTCCGGGGCCAACGTCCTGACTTTC.

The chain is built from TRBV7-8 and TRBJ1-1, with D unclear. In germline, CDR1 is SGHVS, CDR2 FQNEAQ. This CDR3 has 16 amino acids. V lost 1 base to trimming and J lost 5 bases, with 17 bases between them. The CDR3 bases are TGTGCCAGCAGCTTAGGTAGTATGACCACGGGAACTGAAGCTTTCTTT. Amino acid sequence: CASSLGSMTTGTEAFF.

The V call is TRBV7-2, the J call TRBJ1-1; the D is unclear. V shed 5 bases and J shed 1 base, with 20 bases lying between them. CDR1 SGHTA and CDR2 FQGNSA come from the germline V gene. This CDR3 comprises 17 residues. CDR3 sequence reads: CASSRNPGSQANTEAFF. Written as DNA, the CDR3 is TGTGCCAGCAGCCGCAACCCAGGTAGCCAAGCGAACACTGAAGCTTTCTTT.

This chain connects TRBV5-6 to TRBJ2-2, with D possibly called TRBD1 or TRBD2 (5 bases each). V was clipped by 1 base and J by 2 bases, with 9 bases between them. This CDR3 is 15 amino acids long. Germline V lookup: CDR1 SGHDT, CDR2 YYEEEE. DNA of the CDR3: TGTGCCAGCAGCTTGAGCGGACAAAACACCGGGGAGCTGTTTTTT. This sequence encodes CASSLSGQNTGELFF.

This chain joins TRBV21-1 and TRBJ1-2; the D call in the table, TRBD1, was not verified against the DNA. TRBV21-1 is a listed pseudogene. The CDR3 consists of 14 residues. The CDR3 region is CASSKDSLVGGYTF. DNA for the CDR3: TGTGCCAGCAGCAAAGACAGTTTGGTTGGAGGCTACACCTTC.

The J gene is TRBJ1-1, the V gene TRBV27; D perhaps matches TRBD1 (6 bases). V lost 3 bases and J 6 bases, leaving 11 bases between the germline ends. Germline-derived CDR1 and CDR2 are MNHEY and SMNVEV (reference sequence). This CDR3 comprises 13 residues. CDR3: CASSLWGLSEAFF. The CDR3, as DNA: TGTGCCAGCAGTTTGTGGGGGCTTTCTGAAGCTTTCTTT.